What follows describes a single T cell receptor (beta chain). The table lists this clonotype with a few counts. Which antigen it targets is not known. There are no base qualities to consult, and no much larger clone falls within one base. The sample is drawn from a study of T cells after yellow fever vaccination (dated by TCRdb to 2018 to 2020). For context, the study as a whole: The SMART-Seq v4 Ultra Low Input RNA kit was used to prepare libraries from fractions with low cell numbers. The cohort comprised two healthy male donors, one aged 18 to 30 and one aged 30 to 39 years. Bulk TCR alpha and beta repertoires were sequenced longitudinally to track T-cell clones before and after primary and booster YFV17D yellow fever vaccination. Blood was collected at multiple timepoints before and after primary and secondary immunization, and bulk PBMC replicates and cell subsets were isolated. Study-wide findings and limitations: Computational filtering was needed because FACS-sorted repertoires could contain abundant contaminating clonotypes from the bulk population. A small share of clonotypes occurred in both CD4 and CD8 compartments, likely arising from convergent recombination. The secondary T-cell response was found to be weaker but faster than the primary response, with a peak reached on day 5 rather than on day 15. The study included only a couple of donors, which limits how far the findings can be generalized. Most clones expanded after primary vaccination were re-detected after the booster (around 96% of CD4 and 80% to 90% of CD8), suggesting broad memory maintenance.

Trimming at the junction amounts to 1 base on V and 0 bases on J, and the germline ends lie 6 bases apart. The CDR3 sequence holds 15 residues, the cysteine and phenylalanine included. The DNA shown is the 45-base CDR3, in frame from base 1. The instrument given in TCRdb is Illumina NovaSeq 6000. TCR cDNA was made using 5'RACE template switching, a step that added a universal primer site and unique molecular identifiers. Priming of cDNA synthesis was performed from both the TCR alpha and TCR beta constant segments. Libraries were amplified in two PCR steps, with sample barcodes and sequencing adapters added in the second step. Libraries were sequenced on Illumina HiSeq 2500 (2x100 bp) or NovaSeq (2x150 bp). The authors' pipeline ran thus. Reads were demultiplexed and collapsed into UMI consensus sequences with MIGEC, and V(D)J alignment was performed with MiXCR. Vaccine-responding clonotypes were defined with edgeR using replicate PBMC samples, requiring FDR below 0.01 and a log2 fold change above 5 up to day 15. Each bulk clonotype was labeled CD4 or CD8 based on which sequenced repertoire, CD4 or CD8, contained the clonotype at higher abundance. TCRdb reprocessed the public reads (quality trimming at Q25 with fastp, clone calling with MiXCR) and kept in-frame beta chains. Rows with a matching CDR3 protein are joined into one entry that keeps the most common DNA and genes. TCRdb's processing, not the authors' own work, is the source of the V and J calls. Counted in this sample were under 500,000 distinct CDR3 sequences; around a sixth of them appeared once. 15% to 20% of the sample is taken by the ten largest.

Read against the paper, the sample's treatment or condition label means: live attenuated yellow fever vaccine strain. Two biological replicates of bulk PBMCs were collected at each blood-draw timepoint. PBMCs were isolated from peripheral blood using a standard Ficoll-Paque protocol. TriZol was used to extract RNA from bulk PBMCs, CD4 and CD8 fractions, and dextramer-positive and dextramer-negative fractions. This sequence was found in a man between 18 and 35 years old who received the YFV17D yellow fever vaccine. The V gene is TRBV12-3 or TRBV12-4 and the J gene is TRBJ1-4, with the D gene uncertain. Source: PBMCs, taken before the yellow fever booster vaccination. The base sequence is TGTGCCAGCAGTTTAGGGGCAACAACTAATGAAAAACTGTTTTTT. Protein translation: CASSLGATTNEKLFF.